These 10 T cell receptor beta chains were sequenced from one sample in a study of CXCR3-negative and CXCR3-positive naive CD8 T cells. These TCRs' antigens remain unknown. The TRB cDNA libraries were prepared by 5' RACE with UMI labels. TCRdb re-called the 5' RACE reads and shows each CDR3 protein once, DNA omitted. The table lists about 89,000 distinct CDR3 sequences. Notes on the study in general: Hydrophobicity was higher for TRB CDR3s found in CXCR3-positive naive cells than in CXCR3-negative naive cells.

The sequencing sample was made of naive CXCR3+ CD8+ T cells from blood. Subset meaning: CD45RO-CCR7+CD27+CD95- naive CD8+ T cells expressing CXCR3 (TNR3+). These receptors came from a human donor in good health. Some clones in this sample may be carry-over from other donors' samples.

The CDR3 region is CASIETGTGHGYTF. The chain carries TRBV5-4 and TRBJ1-2; TCRdb returns TRBD1, unconfirmable since there is no DNA. CDR1 is SGHNT, CDR2 YYREEE, per germline (reference sequence). The CDR3 has 14 amino acids.

The CDR3 loop reads CSARDDRYNSPLHF. The rearrangement links TRBV20-1 to TRBJ1-6; TCRdb selects TRBD1, and the lack of DNA leaves this call unchecked. The length of the CDR3 is 14 residues. CDR1 and CDR2 from the germline V gene are DFQATT and SNEGSKA (reference sequence).

The chain couples TRBV6-6 to TRBJ2-2; TCRdb reports TRBD1, a call that lacks DNA to check it against. Germline assignment: CDR1 MNHNY and CDR2 SVGAGI (reference sequence). The CDR3 extends over 12 amino acids. CDR3: CASSRPGGELFF.

The chain links TRBV7-9 to TRBJ2-3. Germline values: CDR1 SEHNR, CDR2 FQNEAQ (reference sequence). The CDR3 extends over 13 amino acids. The CDR3 loop is CASSFPIGDTQYF.

The chain has TRBV12-3 or TRBV12-4 and TRBJ2-1; TCRdb's assignment of TRBD1 cannot be checked, as there is no DNA. The CDR3 spans 16 residues. The CDR3 loop is CASSFSGQGEDNEQFF.

The rearrangement joins TRBV4-1 to TRBJ2-7; the D call from TCRdb, TRBD1, cannot be confirmed without DNA. The CDR3 extends over 15 amino acids. CDR1 is MGHRA and CDR2 is YSYEKL in the germline V gene. The CDR3 sequence is CASSNRDRATYEQYF.

V usage is TRBV27 and J usage is TRBJ2-7; checking the TCRdb D call of TRBD1 is not possible without DNA. CDR3 length equals 14 residues. Germline CDR1 is MNHEY and CDR2 is SMNVEV (reference sequence). CDR3 sequence: CASSFSRGLVEQYF.

This rearrangement joins TRBV6-5 to TRBJ1-1; TCRdb outputs TRBD1, but without DNA this stays unchecked. The CDR3 spans 17 residues. Per germline, CDR1 MNHEY and CDR2 SVGAGI. Here the CDR3 reads CASSYSNQGAPDTEAFF.

The chain is built from TRBV15 and TRBJ2-7; TCRdb's assignment of TRBD1 cannot be checked, as there is no DNA. This CDR3 spans 15 amino acids. CDR1 LNHNV and CDR2 YYDKDF come from the germline V gene (reference sequence). The CDR3 sequence is CATSRSSTGDYEQYF.

The chain employs TRBV7-9 and TRBJ2-1; the D call from TCRdb, TRBD1, cannot be confirmed without DNA. Germline V gives CDR1 SEHNR, CDR2 FQNEAQ (reference sequence). The CDR3 totals 14 residues. CDR3 sequence: CASTDRESYNEQFF.